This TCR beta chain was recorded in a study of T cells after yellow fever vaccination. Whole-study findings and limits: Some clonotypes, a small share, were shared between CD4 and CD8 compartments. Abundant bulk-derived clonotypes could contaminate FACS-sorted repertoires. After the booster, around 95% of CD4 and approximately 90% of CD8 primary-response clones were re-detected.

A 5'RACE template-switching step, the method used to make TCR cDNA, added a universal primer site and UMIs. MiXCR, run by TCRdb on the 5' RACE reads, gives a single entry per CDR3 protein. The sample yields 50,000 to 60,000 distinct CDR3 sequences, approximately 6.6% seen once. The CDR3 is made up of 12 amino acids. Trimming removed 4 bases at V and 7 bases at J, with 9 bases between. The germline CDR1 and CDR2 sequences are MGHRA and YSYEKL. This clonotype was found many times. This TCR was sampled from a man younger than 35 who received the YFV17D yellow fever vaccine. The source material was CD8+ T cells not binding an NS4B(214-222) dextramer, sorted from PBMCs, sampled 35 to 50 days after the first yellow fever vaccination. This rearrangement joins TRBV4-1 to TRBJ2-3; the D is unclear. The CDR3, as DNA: TGCGCCAGCAGCCCACCGGGCTATACGCAGTATTTT. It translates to CASSPPGYTQYF.